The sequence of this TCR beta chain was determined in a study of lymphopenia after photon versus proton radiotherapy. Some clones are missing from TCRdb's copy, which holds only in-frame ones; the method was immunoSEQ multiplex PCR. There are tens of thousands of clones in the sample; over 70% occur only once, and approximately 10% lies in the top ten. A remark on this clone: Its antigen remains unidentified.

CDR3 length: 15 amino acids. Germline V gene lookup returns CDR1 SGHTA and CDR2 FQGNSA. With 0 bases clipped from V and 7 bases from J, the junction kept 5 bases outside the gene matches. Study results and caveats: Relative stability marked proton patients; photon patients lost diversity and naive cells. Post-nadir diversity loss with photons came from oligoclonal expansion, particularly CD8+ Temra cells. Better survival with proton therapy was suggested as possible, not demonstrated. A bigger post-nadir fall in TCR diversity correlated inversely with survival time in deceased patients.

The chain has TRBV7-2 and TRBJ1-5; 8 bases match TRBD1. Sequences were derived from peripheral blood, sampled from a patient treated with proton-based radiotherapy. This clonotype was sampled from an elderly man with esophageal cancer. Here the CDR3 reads CASSLAGQGFQPQHF. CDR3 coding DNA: TGTGCCAGCAGCTTAGCCGGACAGGGATTCCAGCCCCAGCATTTT.